The source of this T cell receptor (beta chain) is a study of cytomegalovirus exposure and HLA in healthy donors. Study-wide points: Later findings reportedly placed an Asian-associated ancestry cluster below the roughly 700-donor mean for N-insertions. In an earlier analysis, in 587 donors, most V segments appeared productive either ~90% or ~30% of the time. Specificity of a few CMV-associated chains for CMV antigens was verified in vitro. Other equally common chains were less clonally expanded than HLA-associated TCR beta chains, a later analysis showed.

Germline V lookup: CDR1 SGHTA, CDR2 FQGNSA. The CDR3 spans 12 residues. V was cut by 5 bases and J by 6 bases, with 5 bases left in between. With 60 Vbeta and 13 Jbeta primers, the PCR was carried out. Repertoires were generated with immunoSEQ multiplex PCR, while TCRdb's copy carries only in-frame clones and drops some. The sample shows approximately 100,000 clones, approximately 75% of them seen only once. As regards this clone: The antigen is unknown.

The chain carries TRBV7-2 and TRBJ1-6; no firm D call. The TCR comes from a woman in her 40s in good health and CMV-seronegative. Sequenced sample: PBMCs. For the CDR3, the DNA is TGTGCCAGCAGCCTAAGTAATTCACCCCTCCACTTT. Protein product: CASSLSNSPLHF.